A selection of T cell receptor beta chains follows, all from one sample in a study of spatial heterogeneity in lung cancer. TCRdb independently ran MiXCR on the 5' RACE reads; one entry per CDR3 protein. The repertoire has fewer than 20,000 distinct CDR3 sequences, over 7% of them found once; the top ten carry 20% to 25%. The sample was lung tumor tissue, taken at surgery. These receptors were taken from a female donor with early-stage non-small cell lung cancer. Both conserved end residues are part of each CDR3. Each record gives: V gene, D gene, J gene, clone size, CDR3 protein, CDR3 DNA. D genes are given only for firm matches. Size is omitted from some rows. Given values are once, few, many or a class for expanded clones.

V gene: TRBV7-8
D gene: -
J gene: TRBJ1-1
clone size: -
CDR3 protein: CASSPPGEKTTEAFF
CDR3 DNA: TGTGCCAGCAGCCCCCCAGGGGAAAAAACCACTGAAGCTTTCTTT

V gene: TRBV5-1
D gene: TRBD1
J gene: TRBJ2-3
clone size: few
CDR3 protein: CASSLSPPGTGGTDTQYF
CDR3 DNA: TGCGCCAGCAGCTTGAGTCCCCCCGGGACAGGGGGGACAGATACGCAGTATTTT

V gene: TRBV29-1
D gene: -
J gene: TRBJ2-7
clone size: few
CDR3 protein: CSVEDGGTYEQYF
CDR3 DNA: TGCAGCGTTGAAGATGGCGGGACCTACGAGCAGTACTTC

V gene: TRBV10-3
D gene: TRBD2
J gene: TRBJ2-5
clone size: many
CDR3 protein: CAISLAEDETQYF
CDR3 DNA: TGTGCCATCAGCCTAGCGGAGGACGAGACCCAGTACTTC

V gene: TRBV28
D gene: -
J gene: TRBJ1-2
clone size: few
CDR3 protein: CASRRARQEGSTF
CDR3 DNA: TGTGCCAGCCGACGGGCTAGACAGGAGGGCTCCACCTTC

V gene: TRBV27
D gene: -
J gene: TRBJ2-5
clone size: many
CDR3 protein: CASRLGSGSSQYF
CDR3 DNA: TGTGCCAGCAGATTAGGGTCGGGGTCTTCCCAGTACTTC

V gene: TRBV28
D gene: -
J gene: TRBJ1-5
clone size: many
CDR3 protein: CASSLAAGINNQPQHF
CDR3 DNA: TGTGCCAGCAGTTTGGCGGCGGGGATTAACAATCAGCCCCAGCATTTT

V gene: TRBV7-2
D gene: -
J gene: TRBJ2-5
clone size: -
CDR3 protein: CASSSYGTMYQETQYF
CDR3 DNA: TGTGCCAGCAGCTCATACGGGACAATGTACCAAGAGACCCAGTACTTC

V gene: TRBV28
D gene: -
J gene: TRBJ1-5
clone size: medium-sized
CDR3 protein: CASSEPTGYQPQHF
CDR3 DNA: TGTGCCAGCAGCGAACCTACAGGGTATCAGCCCCAGCATTTT

V gene: TRBV9
D gene: -
J gene: TRBJ2-1
clone size: many
CDR3 protein: CASSVGYNEQFF
CDR3 DNA: TGTGCCAGCAGCGTAGGCTACAATGAGCAGTTCTTC

V gene: TRBV20-1
D gene: -
J gene: TRBJ2-3
clone size: many
CDR3 protein: CSAGGPFPTDTQYF
CDR3 DNA: TGCAGTGCTGGTGGCCCCTTCCCCACAGATACGCAGTATTTT

V gene: TRBV5-4
D gene: -
J gene: TRBJ1-6
clone size: -
CDR3 protein: CASSSGTTNSPLHF
CDR3 DNA: TGTGCCAGCAGCTCAGGGACCACAAATTCACCCCTCCACTTT

V gene: TRBV5-4
D gene: TRBD1
J gene: TRBJ2-2
clone size: -
CDR3 protein: CASSQRGQGNTGKMFF
CDR3 DNA: TGTGCCAGCAGCCAACGGGGACAGGGGAACACCGGGAAGATGTTTTTT

V gene: TRBV7-2
D gene: -
J gene: TRBJ1-5
clone size: many
CDR3 protein: CASSLQGTGNQPQHF
CDR3 DNA: TGTGCCAGCAGCTTACAGGGTACGGGCAATCAGCCCCAGCATTTT

V gene: TRBV19
D gene: -
J gene: TRBJ1-2
clone size: once
CDR3 protein: CASSIVGLANYGYTF
CDR3 DNA: TGTGCCAGTAGTATAGTGGGACTCGCTAACTATGGCTACACCTTC

V gene: TRBV3-1
D gene: -
J gene: TRBJ1-2
clone size: many
CDR3 protein: CASRDSPGNGYTF
CDR3 DNA: TGTGCCAGCAGGGACAGTCCAGGGAATGGCTACACCTTC

V gene: TRBV29-1
D gene: TRBD2
J gene: TRBJ2-5
clone size: many
CDR3 protein: CSVGQRGGPQYF
CDR3 DNA: TGCAGCGTTGGACAGCGGGGGGGCCCCCAGTACTTC

V gene: TRBV20-1
D gene: TRBD1
J gene: TRBJ2-7
clone size: many
CDR3 protein: CSARDGNRGTYEQYF
CDR3 DNA: TGCAGTGCTAGAGATGGAAACAGGGGAACCTACGAGCAGTACTTC

V gene: TRBV9
D gene: -
J gene: TRBJ2-3
clone size: few
CDR3 protein: CASTAHPEDTQYF
CDR3 DNA: TGTGCCAGCACCGCCCACCCTGAGGATACGCAGTATTTT

V gene: TRBV5-1
D gene: -
J gene: TRBJ2-4
clone size: few
CDR3 protein: CASSLGAGRGAKNIQYF
CDR3 DNA: TGCGCCAGCAGCTTGGGTGCGGGAAGAGGCGCCAAAAACATTCAGTACTTC

V gene: TRBV5-1
D gene: TRBD1
J gene: TRBJ1-5
clone size: few
CDR3 protein: CASSHDRDQPQHF
CDR3 DNA: TGCGCCAGCAGCCATGACAGGGATCAGCCCCAGCATTTT

V gene: TRBV20-1
D gene: TRBD2
J gene: TRBJ2-5
clone size: medium-sized
CDR3 protein: CSARDGTSGGQTQYF
CDR3 DNA: TGCAGTGCTAGAGATGGGACTAGCGGGGGTCAGACCCAGTACTTC

V gene: TRBV6-1
D gene: -
J gene: TRBJ1-2
clone size: few
CDR3 protein: CASSVAGIVNRYTF
CDR3 DNA: TGTGCCAGCAGTGTCGCAGGGATCGTTAATCGCTACACCTTC

V gene: TRBV4-2
D gene: TRBD2
J gene: TRBJ2-5
clone size: -
CDR3 protein: CASSQELGLASETQYF
CDR3 DNA: TGTGCCAGCAGCCAAGAGTTGGGACTAGCTTCAGAGACCCAGTACTTC

V gene: TRBV20-1
D gene: -
J gene: TRBJ2-3
clone size: many
CDR3 protein: CSASRAETSTDTQYF
CDR3 DNA: TGCAGTGCTAGTCGGGCGGAAACTAGCACAGATACGCAGTATTTT

V gene: TRBV9
D gene: -
J gene: TRBJ1-1
clone size: few
CDR3 protein: CASSALGGGVSEAFF
CDR3 DNA: TGTGCCAGCAGCGCCCTAGGGGGTGGGGTCTCTGAAGCTTTCTTT

V gene: TRBV20-1
D gene: -
J gene: TRBJ2-3
clone size: medium-sized
CDR3 protein: CSGNGVGGGTDTQYF
CDR3 DNA: TGCAGTGGGAATGGTGTCGGCGGGGGCACAGATACGCAGTATTTT

V gene: TRBV3-1
D gene: -
J gene: TRBJ2-7
clone size: medium-sized
CDR3 protein: CASSENRGNEQYF
CDR3 DNA: TGTGCCAGCAGCGAAAACCGGGGGAACGAGCAGTACTTC

V gene: TRBV7-9
D gene: -
J gene: TRBJ2-2
clone size: many
CDR3 protein: CASSAQSGTGELFF
CDR3 DNA: TGTGCCAGCAGCGCGCAGAGTGGAACCGGGGAGCTGTTTTTT

V gene: TRBV12-3/TRBV12-4
D gene: TRBD1
J gene: TRBJ1-2
clone size: few
CDR3 protein: CASSFGGGVPGYTF
CDR3 DNA: TGTGCCAGCAGTTTTGGAGGGGGCGTCCCTGGCTACACCTTC